The entry that follows covers one TCR beta chain sequence. The repertoire was sequenced with immunoSEQ multiplex PCR; TCRdb's copy has only in-frame clones and lacks some. This table holds under 15,000 clones, about 81% found once. This entry is derived from a study of OX40 agonist ivuxolimab in advanced cancers. This receptor was taken from an adult with an advanced solid tumor such as melanoma, head and neck, liver or kidney cancer. The input for sequencing was CD4+ or CD8+ T cells sorted from blood, taken in a trial of the OX40 agonist ivuxolimab.

The CDR3 here is CASSLWTDLRDGYTF. CDR3 in DNA: TGTGCCAGCAGTTTATGGACAGATCTACGTGATGGCTACACCTTC. The chain couples TRBV2 to TRBJ1-2; possibly TRBD1 for D (6 bases). This CDR3 region has 15 residues. Trimming cost V 5 bases and J 6 bases, with 19 bases left between them. CDR1 SNHLY and CDR2 FYNNEI come from the germline V gene.